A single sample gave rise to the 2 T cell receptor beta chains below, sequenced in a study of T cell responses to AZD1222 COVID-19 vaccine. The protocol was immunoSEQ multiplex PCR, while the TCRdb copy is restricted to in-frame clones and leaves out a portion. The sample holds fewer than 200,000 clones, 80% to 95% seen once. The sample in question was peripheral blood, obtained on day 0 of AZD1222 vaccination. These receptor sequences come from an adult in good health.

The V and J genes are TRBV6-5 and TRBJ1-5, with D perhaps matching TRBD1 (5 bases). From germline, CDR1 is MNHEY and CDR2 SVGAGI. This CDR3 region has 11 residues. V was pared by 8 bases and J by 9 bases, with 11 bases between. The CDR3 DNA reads TGTGCCAGCGGGGGTCGCGGGCCCCAGCATTTT. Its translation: CASGGRGPQHF.

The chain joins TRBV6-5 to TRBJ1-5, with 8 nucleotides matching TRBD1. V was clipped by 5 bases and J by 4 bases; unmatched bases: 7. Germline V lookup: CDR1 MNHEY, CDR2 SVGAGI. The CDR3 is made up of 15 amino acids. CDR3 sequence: CASSPDREFNQPQHF. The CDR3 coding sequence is TGTGCCAGCAGTCCGGACAGGGAGTTTAATCAGCCCCAGCATTTT.